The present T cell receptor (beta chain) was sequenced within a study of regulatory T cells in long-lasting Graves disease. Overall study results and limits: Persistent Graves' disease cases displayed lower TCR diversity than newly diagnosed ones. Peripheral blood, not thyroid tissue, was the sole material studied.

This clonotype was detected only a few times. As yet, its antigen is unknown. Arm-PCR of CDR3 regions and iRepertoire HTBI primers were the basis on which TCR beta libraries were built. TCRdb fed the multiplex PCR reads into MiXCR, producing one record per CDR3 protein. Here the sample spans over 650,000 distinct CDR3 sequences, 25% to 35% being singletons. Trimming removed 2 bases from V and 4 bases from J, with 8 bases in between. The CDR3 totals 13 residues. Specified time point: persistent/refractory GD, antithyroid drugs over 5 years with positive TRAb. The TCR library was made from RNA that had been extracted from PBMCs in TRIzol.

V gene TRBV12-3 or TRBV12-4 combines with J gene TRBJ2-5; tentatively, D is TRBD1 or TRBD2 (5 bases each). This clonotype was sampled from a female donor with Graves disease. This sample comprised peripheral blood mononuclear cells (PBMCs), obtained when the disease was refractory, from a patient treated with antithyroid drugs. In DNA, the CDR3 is TGTGCCAGCAGTTTATATGGGGGAGAGACCCAGTACTTC. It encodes CASSLYGGETQYF.